This TCR beta chain appears in the sequencing data of a study of T cell responses to AZD1222 COVID-19 vaccine. Note on this clone: Its antigen is undetermined.

Overall study results and limits: Repertoires were sampled only after the peak T cell response. Increases in Spike-specific TCR breadth and depth were seen after two AZD1222 doses. Just a handful of AZD1222 recipients tested seropositive at baseline.

Clones were sequenced by immunoSEQ multiplex PCR, and TCRdb holds only the in-frame ones, with some missing. The table shows 90,000 to 150,000 clones, with roughly 90% occurring only once. Specimen: peripheral blood, collected on day 0 of AZD1222 vaccination. The clonotype comes from an adult in good health.

DNA of the CDR3: TGTGCCAGCAGGGGAGCGGGAGGGCCAGGCCACGAGCAGTACTTC. It yields the protein CASRGAGGPGHEQYF. The V gene is TRBV6-5, the J gene TRBJ2-7; 10 positions agree with TRBD2. This CDR3 comprises 15 residues. The germline V gene encodes CDR1 MNHEY and CDR2 SVGAGI. V shed 6 bases, J shed 5 bases, and the junction held 10 bases outside the gene matches.